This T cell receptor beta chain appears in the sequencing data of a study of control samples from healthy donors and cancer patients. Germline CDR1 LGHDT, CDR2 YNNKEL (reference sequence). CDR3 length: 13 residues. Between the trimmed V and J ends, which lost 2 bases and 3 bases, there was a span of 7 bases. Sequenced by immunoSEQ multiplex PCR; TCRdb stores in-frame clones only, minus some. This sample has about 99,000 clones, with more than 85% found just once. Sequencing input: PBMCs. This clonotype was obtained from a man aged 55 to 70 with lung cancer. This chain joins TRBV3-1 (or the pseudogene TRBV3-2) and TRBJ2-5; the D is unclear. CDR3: CASSQYNKETQYF. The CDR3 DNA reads TGTGCCAGCAGCCAATATAATAAAGAGACCCAGTACTTC.